This T cell receptor (beta chain) stems from a study of cytomegalovirus exposure and HLA in healthy donors. Study outcomes and limitations: Under in vitro conditions, three CMV-associated chains were confirmed as specific for CMV antigens.

The CDR3 length is 15 residues. Unmatched junction bases numbered 10, after V lost 9 bases and J lost 2 bases. Per germline, CDR1 LNHDA and CDR2 SQIVND (reference sequence). Comments on this clone: The antigen is unknown.

13 Jbeta primers and 60 Vbeta primers were used for the PCR. The data were produced by immunoSEQ multiplex PCR, yet TCRdb's version contains in-frame clones alone and is incomplete. The table lists 95,000 to 150,000 clones. The sample comprised PBMCs. This TCR was sampled from a man between 18 and 29 years old in good health and CMV-seronegative. The V gene is TRBV19, the J gene TRBJ2-3, with 8 bases lining up with TRBD1. This chain's CDR3 is CASRPTGGLTDTQYF. Written as DNA, the CDR3 is TGTGCCAGCCGACCAACAGGGGGACTCACAGATACGCAGTATTTT.